A single sample gave rise to the 5 T cell receptor beta chains below, sequenced in a study of blood T cell repertoires in COVID-19. Sequenced by immunoSEQ multiplex PCR; TCRdb stores in-frame clones only, minus some. The sample has hundreds of thousands of clones; approximately 82% are singletons. The specimen sequenced was peripheral blood. All receptors derive from a woman at least 80 years old with acute or convalescent COVID-19.

Written as DNA, the CDR3 is TGCAGCTCCAGGACAGGGCGCGAGCAGTACTTC. Its protein product is CSSRTGREQYF. The chain has TRBV29-1 and TRBJ2-7; 8 nucleotides match TRBD1. Germline V lookup: CDR1 SQVTM, CDR2 ANQGSEA. The V and J ends lost 8 bases and 6 bases, in that order; junction bases with no gene match: 6. CDR3 length: 11 amino acids.

The chain is built from TRBV4-3 and TRBJ1-4; 12 bases are a match to TRBD1. This CDR3 has 17 amino acids. V gave up 2 bases and J gave up 2 bases; unmatched junction bases: 3. In germline, CDR1 is LGHNA, CDR2 YSLEER. This CDR3 is CASSQWGQGATNEKLFF. In nucleotides, the CDR3 is TGCGCCAGCAGCCAATGGGGACAGGGGGCCACTAATGAAAAACTGTTTTTT.

The V gene is TRBV29-1, the J gene TRBJ1-2, with D maybe TRBD1 (6 bases). The CDR3 is made up of 15 amino acids. Germline V gene data show CDR1 as SQVTM and CDR2 as ANQGSEA. V lost 2 bases and J lost 1, with 14 bases in between. Here the CDR3 reads CSVEKGNRVNYGYTF. CDR3 DNA: TGCAGCGTTGAAAAAGGGAACAGGGTTAACTATGGCTACACCTTC.

The chain employs TRBV7-9 and TRBJ1-6, with D perhaps TRBD1 (6 bases). Germline assignment: CDR1 SEHNR and CDR2 FQNEAQ (reference sequence). V shed 5 bases and J shed 6 bases, with 11 bases lying between them. This CDR3 region has 14 residues. The CDR3 loop reads CASSLGQSNSPLHF. The CDR3 DNA reads TGTGCCAGCAGCCTCGGACAGAGTAATTCACCCCTCCACTTT.

This chain joins TRBV19 and TRBJ2-2; the match to TRBD2 covers 14 bases. V lost 2 bases to trimming and J lost 5 bases; unmatched junction nucleotides: 7. The V gene's germline CDR1 is LNHDA and CDR2 SQIVND (reference sequence). This CDR3 region has 18 residues. CDR3: CASSINPGLAGETGELFF. CDR3 DNA: TGTGCCAGTAGTATAAACCCGGGACTAGCGGGAGAAACCGGGGAGCTGTTTTTT.